This T cell receptor (beta chain) was sequenced during a study of cytotoxic CD8 clonotypes in ibrutinib-treated CLL. At the level of the study: Responses: approximately 25 partial, 2 complete; after median roughly 68 months, about 15 stayed remitted, some 12 progressed.

This CDR3 is 16 amino acids long. V was trimmed by 3 bases and J by 2 bases, leaving 14 bases between them. The germline CDR1 and CDR2 sequences are LNHDA and SQIVND (reference sequence). Note on this clone: The antigen remains undetermined.

Using immunoSEQ multiplex PCR, the repertoire was profiled, and TCRdb retains in-frame clones only, with some absent. This sample has about 40,000 clones, with about 70% found just once. Study outcomes and limitations: Clonality showed a rise at ibrutinib response that reversed toward baseline at progression. At baseline, clonality was higher than in age-matched healthy donors and correlated with CD8+ counts.

This clonotype was obtained from a human donor with chronic lymphocytic leukemia. Here the sequenced sample was PBMCs, taken at disease progression, from a patient treated with ibrutinib. The chain joins TRBV19 to TRBJ2-1, with D possibly being TRBD2 (5 bases). The CDR3 DNA reads TGTGCCAGTAGTATCCTCGACGGAGGTACCTACAATGAGCAGTTCTTC. It yields the protein CASSILDGGTYNEQFF.